This T cell receptor (beta chain) was obtained from a study of blood T cell repertoires in COVID-19. Whole-study context: The United States, Italy and Spain provided the acute and convalescent COVID-19 samples. The cDNA or gDNA used as material had been derived from T cells, B-cell-depleted T cells, or PBMCs.

Donors were grouped by their self-reported clinical history. The J segment lost 4 bases and the V segment lost 4 bases, leaving 9 bases of the junction unmatched. Germline-derived CDR1 and CDR2 are GTSNPN and SVGIG (reference sequence). The CDR3 sequence is 17 residues long. Original data processing: Nucleated cell counts were estimated from reference gene primer amplification. Profiled with immunoSEQ multiplex PCR; TCRdb holds only in-frame clones, not every one. For V, J and clone size, that table is used; D and trimming come from the DNA. Among 270,000 or so clones listed, approximately 88% were seen once.

The receptor was isolated from a woman in her forties with acute COVID-19. The sequencing sample was made of PBMCs or T cells enriched from blood (not recorded which). This chain joins TRBV30 and TRBJ2-3; 15 positions agree with TRBD2. The CDR3 here is CAWTGIGLAGGADTQYF. In nucleotides, the CDR3 is TGTGCCTGGACCGGAATTGGACTAGCGGGAGGGGCAGATACGCAGTATTTT. Variable domain in full (rest from reference TRBV30 and TRBJ2-3): SQTIHQWPATLVQPVGSPLSLECTVEGTSNPNLYWYRQAAGRGLQLLFYSVGIGQISSEVPQNLSASRPQDRQFILSSKKLLLSDSGFYLCAWTGIGLAGGADTQYFGPGTRLTVL.